The entry below gives a single T cell receptor (beta chain) sequence along with its context. At the DNA level, this CDR3 is encoded by other sequences in the same sample as well. The germline V gene has CDR1 LGHDT and CDR2 YNNKEL (reference sequence). V lost 4 bases to trimming and J lost 4 bases, with 11 bases between them. The CDR3 contains 14 residues. As processed by the authors: From reference gene primer amplification, estimates of nucleated cell counts were derived. The repertoire was sequenced with immunoSEQ multiplex PCR; TCRdb's copy has only in-frame clones and lacks some. V, J and clone size are those of that table, while D and trimming were read from the DNA. The sample yields 490,000 or so clones, 88% seen once. The data were obtained in a study of blood T cell repertoires in COVID-19. Study-level information: Donors in the United States, Italy and Spain gave samples during acute or convalescent COVID-19.

The sample taken for sequencing was PBMCs or T cells enriched from blood (not recorded which). This receptor was taken from a woman aged 55-70 years who had recovered from COVID-19. The V gene is TRBV3-1 (or the pseudogene TRBV3-2), the J gene TRBJ1-5, with a weak D call TRBD1 (5 bases). The CDR3: CASSPSGGNQPQHF. The CDR3 nucleotides are TGTGCCAGCAGCCCTTCGGGGGGGAATCAGCCCCAGCATTTT.